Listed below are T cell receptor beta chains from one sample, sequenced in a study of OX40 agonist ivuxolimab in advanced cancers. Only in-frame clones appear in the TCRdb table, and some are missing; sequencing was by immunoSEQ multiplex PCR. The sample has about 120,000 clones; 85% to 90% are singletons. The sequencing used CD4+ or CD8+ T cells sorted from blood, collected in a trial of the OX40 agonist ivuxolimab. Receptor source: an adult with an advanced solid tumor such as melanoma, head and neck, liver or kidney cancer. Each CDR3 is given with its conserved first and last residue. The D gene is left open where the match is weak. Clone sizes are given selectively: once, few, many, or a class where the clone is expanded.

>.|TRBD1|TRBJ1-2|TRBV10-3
CATLGTGGLYGYTF
TGTGCCACCCTCGGGACAGGGGGACTCTATGGCTACACCTTC
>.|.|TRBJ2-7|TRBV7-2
CASTNSWTYEQYF
TGTGCCAGCACCAACTCGTGGACCTACGAGCAGTACTTC
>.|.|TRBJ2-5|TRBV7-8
CASTIGGNQETQYF
TGTGCCAGCACCATCGGAGGGAACCAAGAGACCCAGTACTTC
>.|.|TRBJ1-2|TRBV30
CALRGGGHGYTF
TGTGCCTTACGGGGAGGGGGGCATGGCTACACCTTC
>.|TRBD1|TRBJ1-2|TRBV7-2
CASSRDRGKDGYTF
TGTGCCAGCAGCCGTGACAGGGGGAAGGATGGCTACACCTTC
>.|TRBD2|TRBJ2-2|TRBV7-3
CASSFSGGYTGELFF
TGTGCCAGCAGCTTTAGCGGGGGATACACCGGGGAGCTGTTTTTT
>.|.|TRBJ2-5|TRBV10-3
CAISGTEETQYF
TGTGCCATCAGTGGGACAGAAGAGACCCAGTACTTC
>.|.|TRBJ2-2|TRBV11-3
CASSSAGGRGTGELFF
TGTGCCAGCAGCTCGGCTGGGGGCCGAGGCACCGGGGAGCTGTTTTTT
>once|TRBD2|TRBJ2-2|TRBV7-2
CAGRGGSPGTGELFF
TGTGCCGGTCGCGGGGGGTCCCCCGGCACCGGGGAGCTGTTTTTT
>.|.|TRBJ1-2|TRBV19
CASSIIGGKGYTF
TGTGCCAGTAGTATAATAGGCGGGAAGGGCTACACCTTC
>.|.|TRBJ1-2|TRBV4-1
CASSRWVGELGVDGYTF
TGCGCCAGCAGCCGCTGGGTGGGGGAATTGGGAGTGGATGGCTACACCTTC
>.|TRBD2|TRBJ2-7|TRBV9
CASSVEDSGYYEQYF
TGTGCCAGCAGCGTAGAGGATAGCGGGTACTACGAGCAGTACTTC
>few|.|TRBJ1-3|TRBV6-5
CASSYGGASLDTIYF
TGTGCCAGCAGTTACGGGGGGGCCTCTTTGGACACCATATATTTT
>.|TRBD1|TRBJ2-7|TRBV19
CASSLTPGQGLEQYF
TGTGCCAGTAGTCTAACCCCGGGACAGGGCCTCGAGCAGTACTTC
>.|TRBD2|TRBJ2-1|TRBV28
CASRSGSGGAYNEQFF
TGTGCCAGCAGATCCGGATCGGGAGGCGCCTACAATGAGCAGTTCTTC
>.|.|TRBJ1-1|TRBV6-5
CASSQGWDTEAFF
TGTGCCAGCTCTCAGGGCTGGGACACTGAAGCTTTCTTT
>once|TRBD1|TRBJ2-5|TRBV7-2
CASSWGTAQETQYF
TGTGCCAGCAGCTGGGGGACAGCCCAAGAGACCCAGTACTTC
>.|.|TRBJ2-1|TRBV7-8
CASSLGTRGPIYNEQFF
TGTGCCAGCAGCTTAGGAACCCGGGGCCCCATCTACAATGAGCAGTTCTTC
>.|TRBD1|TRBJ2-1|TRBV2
CASSDLGTGGNEQFF
TGTGCCAGCAGTGATTTAGGCACAGGGGGCAATGAGCAGTTCTTC
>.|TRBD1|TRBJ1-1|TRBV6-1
CASSERVGRGRNEAFF
TGTGCCAGCAGTGAGAGGGTGGGGAGGGGGCGGAATGAAGCTTTCTTT
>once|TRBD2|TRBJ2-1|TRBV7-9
CASSPRSLAGGDEQFF
TGTGCCAGCAGCCCCCGAAGTCTGGCGGGGGGGGATGAGCAGTTCTTC
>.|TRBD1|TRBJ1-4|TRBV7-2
CASSLQGAQFYYEKLFF
TGTGCCAGCAGCCTACAGGGGGCTCAGTTTTACTATGAAAAACTGTTTTTT
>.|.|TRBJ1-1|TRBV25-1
CASSLQGAGTEAFF
TGTGCCAGCTCCCTCCAGGGTGCCGGCACTGAAGCTTTCTTT
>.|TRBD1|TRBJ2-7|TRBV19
CASRRGTGQGAYEQYF
TGTGCCAGTAGGAGGGGGACTGGACAGGGGGCTTACGAGCAGTACTTC
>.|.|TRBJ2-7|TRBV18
CASSGSGNYEQYF
TGTGCCAGCTCCGGGAGTGGGAACTACGAGCAGTACTTC
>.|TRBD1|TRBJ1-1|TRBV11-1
CASSLGQGNTEAFF
TGTGCCAGCAGCTTGGGACAGGGTAACACTGAAGCTTTCTTT
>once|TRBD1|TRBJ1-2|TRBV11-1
CASSSNLGQGIRNGYTF
TGTGCCAGCAGCTCTAACCTGGGACAGGGGATCAGAAATGGCTACACCTTC
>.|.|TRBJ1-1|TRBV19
CAVQVGAYGTAFF
TGTGCCGTACAAGTGGGGGCGTACGGGACGGCTTTCTTT
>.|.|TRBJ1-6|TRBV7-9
CASSYRDNSPLHF
TGTGCCAGCAGCTACAGGGACAATTCACCCCTCCACTTT
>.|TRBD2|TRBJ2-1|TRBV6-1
CASTLSGGAYNEQFF
TGTGCCAGCACCCTTAGCGGGGGGGCCTACAATGAGCAGTTCTTC
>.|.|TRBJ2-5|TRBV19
CATRREWKQETQYF
TGTGCCACCCGTCGGGAATGGAAACAAGAGACCCAGTACTTC
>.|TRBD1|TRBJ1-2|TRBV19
CASSTWTGYGYTF
TGTGCCAGTAGTACCTGGACAGGGTATGGCTACACCTTC
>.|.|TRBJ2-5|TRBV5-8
CASRSGPHGETQYF
TGTGCCAGCAGGTCCGGGCCCCACGGGGAGACCCAGTACTTC
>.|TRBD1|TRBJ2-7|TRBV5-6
CASSLGQDYEQYF
TGTGCCAGCAGCTTAGGACAGGACTACGAGCAGTACTTC
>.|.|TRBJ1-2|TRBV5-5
CASSSAPGIGLNYGYTF
TGTGCCAGCAGCTCGGCCCCCGGGATAGGGCTAAACTATGGCTACACCTTC
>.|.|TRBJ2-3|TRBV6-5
CASRRGLDTQYF
TGTGCCAGCAGGAGAGGGTTAGATACGCAGTATTTT
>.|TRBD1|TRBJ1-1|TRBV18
CASSPTTGTGTEAFF
TGTGCCAGCTCACCCACGACAGGGACGGGCACTGAAGCTTTCTTT
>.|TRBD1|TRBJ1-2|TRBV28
CASSTRDRDISGYTF
TGTGCCAGCAGTACCCGGGACAGGGACATTTCTGGCTACACCTTC
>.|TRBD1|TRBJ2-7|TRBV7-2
CASSYTGDYEQYF
TGTGCCAGCAGCTATACAGGGGACTACGAGCAGTACTTC
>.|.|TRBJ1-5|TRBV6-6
CASSAGTGNQLQHF
TGTGCCAGCAGTGCCGGGACGGGCAATCAGCTCCAGCATTTT
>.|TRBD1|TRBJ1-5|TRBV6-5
CASSRQGNQPQHF
TGTGCCAGCAGTAGACAGGGAAATCAGCCCCAGCATTTT
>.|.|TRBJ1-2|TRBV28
CASSSLQASYGYTF
TGTGCCAGCAGTTCCCTACAGGCTTCCTATGGCTACACCTTC
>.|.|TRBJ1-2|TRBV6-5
CASSFRGNYGYTF
TGTGCCAGCAGTTTCAGGGGTAACTATGGCTACACCTTC
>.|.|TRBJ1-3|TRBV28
CASSRDRNSGNTIYF
TGTGCCAGCAGTCGTGACAGGAACTCTGGAAACACCATATATTTT
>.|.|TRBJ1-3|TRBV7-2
CASSLVTGSNSGNTIYF
TGTGCCAGCAGCTTAGTTACAGGGAGTAACTCTGGAAACACCATATATTTT
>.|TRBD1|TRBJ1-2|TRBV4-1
CASSQEWQGGYGYTF
TGCGCCAGCAGCCAAGAGTGGCAGGGGGGCTATGGCTACACCTTC
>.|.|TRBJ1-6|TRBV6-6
CASTQVFGGDSPLHF
TGTGCCAGCACCCAAGTATTCGGGGGCGATTCACCCCTCCACTTT
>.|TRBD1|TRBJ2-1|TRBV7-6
CASSTRQGAINEQFF
TGTGCCAGCAGCACCAGACAGGGGGCCATCAATGAGCAGTTCTTC
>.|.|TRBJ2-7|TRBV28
CASSAPPKSYEQYF
TGTGCCAGCAGCGCCCCCCCCAAGTCTTACGAGCAGTACTTC
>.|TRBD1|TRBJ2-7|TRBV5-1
CASSAEPGQVKEQYF
TGCGCCAGCAGCGCGGAACCGGGACAGGTTAAAGAGCAGTACTTC
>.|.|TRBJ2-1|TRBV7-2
CASSLNRRGLSSYNEQFF
TGTGCCAGCAGCTTAAATCGGCGGGGGCTCAGCTCCTACAATGAGCAGTTCTTC
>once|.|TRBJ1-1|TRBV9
CASSVDFNTEAFF
TGTGCCAGCAGCGTAGACTTTAACACTGAAGCTTTCTTT
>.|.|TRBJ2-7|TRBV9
CASSVAGYDEQYF
TGTGCCAGCAGCGTAGCGGGGTACGACGAGCAGTACTTC
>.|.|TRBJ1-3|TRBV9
CASSVEGRPSGNTIYF
TGTGCCAGCAGCGTAGAGGGCAGACCCTCTGGAAACACCATATATTTT
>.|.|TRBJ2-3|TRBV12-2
CASRLLGERTDTQYF
TGTGCAAGTCGCTTACTCGGGGAGCGCACAGATACGCAGTATTTT
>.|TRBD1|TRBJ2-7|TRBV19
CASSQGGTGLVGEQYF
TGTGCCAGTAGCCAAGGGGGGACAGGCCTTGTAGGGGAGCAGTACTTC
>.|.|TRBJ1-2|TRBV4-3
CASSRQTAFNYGYTF
TGCGCCAGCAGCCGTCAGACAGCGTTTAACTATGGCTACACCTTC
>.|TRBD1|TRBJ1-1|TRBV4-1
CASTQTGMNTEAFF
TGCGCCAGCACCCAGACAGGGATGAACACTGAAGCTTTCTTT